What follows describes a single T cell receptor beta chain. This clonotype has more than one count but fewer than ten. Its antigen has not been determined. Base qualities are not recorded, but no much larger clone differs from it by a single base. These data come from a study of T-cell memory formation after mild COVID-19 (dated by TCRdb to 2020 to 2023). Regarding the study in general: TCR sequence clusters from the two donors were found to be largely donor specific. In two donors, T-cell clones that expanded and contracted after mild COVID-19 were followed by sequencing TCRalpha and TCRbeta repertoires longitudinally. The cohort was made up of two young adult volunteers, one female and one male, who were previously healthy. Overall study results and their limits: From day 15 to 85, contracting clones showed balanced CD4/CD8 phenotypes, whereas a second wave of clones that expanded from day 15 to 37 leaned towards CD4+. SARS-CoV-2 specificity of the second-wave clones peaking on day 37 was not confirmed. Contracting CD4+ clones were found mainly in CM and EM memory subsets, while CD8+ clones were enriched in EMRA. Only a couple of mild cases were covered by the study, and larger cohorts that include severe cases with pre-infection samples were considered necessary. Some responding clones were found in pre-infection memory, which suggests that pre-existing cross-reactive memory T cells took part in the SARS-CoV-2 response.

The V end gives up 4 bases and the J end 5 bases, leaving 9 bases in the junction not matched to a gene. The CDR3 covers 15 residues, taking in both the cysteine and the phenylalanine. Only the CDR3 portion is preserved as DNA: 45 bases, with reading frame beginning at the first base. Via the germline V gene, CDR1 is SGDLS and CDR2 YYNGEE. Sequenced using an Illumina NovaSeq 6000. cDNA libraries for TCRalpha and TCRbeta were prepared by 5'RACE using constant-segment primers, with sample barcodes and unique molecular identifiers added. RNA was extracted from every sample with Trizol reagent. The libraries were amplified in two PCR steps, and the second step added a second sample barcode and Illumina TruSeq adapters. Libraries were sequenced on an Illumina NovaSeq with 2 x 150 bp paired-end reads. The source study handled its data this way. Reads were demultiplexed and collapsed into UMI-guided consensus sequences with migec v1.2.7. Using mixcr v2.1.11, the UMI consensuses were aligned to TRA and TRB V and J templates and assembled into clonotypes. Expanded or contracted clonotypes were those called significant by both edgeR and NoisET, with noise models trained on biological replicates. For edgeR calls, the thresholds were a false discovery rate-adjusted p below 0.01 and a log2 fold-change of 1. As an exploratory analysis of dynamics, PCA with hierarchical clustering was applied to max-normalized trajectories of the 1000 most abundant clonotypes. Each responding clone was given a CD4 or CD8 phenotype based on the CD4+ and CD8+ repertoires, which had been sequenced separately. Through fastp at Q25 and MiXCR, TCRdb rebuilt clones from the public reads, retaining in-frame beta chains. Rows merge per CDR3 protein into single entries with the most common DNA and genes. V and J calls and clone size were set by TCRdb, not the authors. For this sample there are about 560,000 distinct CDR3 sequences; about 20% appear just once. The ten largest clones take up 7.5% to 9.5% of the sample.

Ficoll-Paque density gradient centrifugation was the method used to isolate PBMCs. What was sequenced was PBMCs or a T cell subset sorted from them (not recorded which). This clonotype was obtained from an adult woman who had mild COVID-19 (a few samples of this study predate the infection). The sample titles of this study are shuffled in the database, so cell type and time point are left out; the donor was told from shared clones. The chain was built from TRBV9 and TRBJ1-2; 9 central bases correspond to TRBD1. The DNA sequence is TGTGCCAGCAGCCCTTCGGCGGGACAGGGATATGGCTACACCTTC. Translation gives CASSPSAGQGYGYTF.